This T cell receptor (beta chain) was obtained from a study of T cells in Graves' hyperthyroidism and ophthalmopathy. The CDR3 loop spans 15 amino acids. Germline V lookup: CDR1 SGHVS, CDR2 FQNEAQ. V lost 5 bases and J lost 2; bases outside the gene matches: 7. TCR beta CDR3 regions were amplified from RNA transcripts. The HTBI primer set was used in a first-round RT-PCR of the TCR CDR3. TCRdb processed the multiplex PCR reads anew with MiXCR; each CDR3 protein has one entry. The top ten clones hold approximately 4.3% of a sample with approximately 600,000 distinct CDR3 sequences, roughly 14% of them seen once.

The sample was blood. This clonotype was obtained from a woman aged 40 to 50 with Graves' ophthalmopathy. The rearrangement uses TRBV7-8 and TRBJ2-7, with 9 bases identical to TRBD1. CDR3 DNA sequence: TGTGCCAGCAGCCGCGGGACAGGGAGCGCCTACGAGCAGTACTTC. Translation: CASSRGTGSAYEQYF.